This section outlines one T cell receptor (beta chain) sequence together with its context. Germline V gene data show CDR1 as SGDLS and CDR2 as YYNGEE. The CDR3 covers 14 residues. V lost 3 bases, J lost 7 bases, and 11 bases lay in between. This record belongs to a study of blood T cell repertoires in COVID-19. Assay: immunoSEQ multiplex PCR; the TCRdb copy retains only in-frame clones and omits some. The sample consists of 200,000 to 250,000 clones, about four fifths of them appearing once. The chain couples TRBV9 to TRBJ1-6; D is perhaps TRBD1 (6 bases). The material sequenced was peripheral blood. The TCR sequence derives from an elderly woman with COVID-19, enrolled during active disease. CDR3 region: CASSGGTHNSPLHF. In DNA form, the CDR3 reads TGTGCCAGCAGCGGGGGGACACACAATTCACCCCTCCACTTT.